This note documents a single TCR beta chain sequence. This record comes from a study of blood T cell repertoires in COVID-19. Study details: COVID-19 samples, acute and convalescent, were from the United States, Italy and Spain.

CDR3 length: 13 amino acids. Trimming left V 2 bases short and J 10 bases short, with 9 bases between. The germline gives CDR1 LGHDT, CDR2 YNNKEL (reference sequence). Original processing methods: Estimates of nucleated cell counts were drawn from the amplification of reference gene primers. Some clones are missing from TCRdb's copy, which holds only in-frame ones; the method was immunoSEQ multiplex PCR. V and J calls and clone size follow that table, whereas D and trimming were derived from the DNA. The sample lists hundreds of thousands of clones, 86% occurring once. The TCR sequence derives from a woman aged 55 to 70 with COVID-19, enrolled during active disease. Sequencing was done on a sample of peripheral blood. The chain joins TRBV3-1 (or the pseudogene TRBV3-2) to TRBJ1-6; D may be TRBD1 (5 bases). The CDR3 bases are TGTGCCAGCAGCCAAAGGGGAGGGTCACCCCTCCACTTT. Protein sequence: CASSQRGGSPLHF.